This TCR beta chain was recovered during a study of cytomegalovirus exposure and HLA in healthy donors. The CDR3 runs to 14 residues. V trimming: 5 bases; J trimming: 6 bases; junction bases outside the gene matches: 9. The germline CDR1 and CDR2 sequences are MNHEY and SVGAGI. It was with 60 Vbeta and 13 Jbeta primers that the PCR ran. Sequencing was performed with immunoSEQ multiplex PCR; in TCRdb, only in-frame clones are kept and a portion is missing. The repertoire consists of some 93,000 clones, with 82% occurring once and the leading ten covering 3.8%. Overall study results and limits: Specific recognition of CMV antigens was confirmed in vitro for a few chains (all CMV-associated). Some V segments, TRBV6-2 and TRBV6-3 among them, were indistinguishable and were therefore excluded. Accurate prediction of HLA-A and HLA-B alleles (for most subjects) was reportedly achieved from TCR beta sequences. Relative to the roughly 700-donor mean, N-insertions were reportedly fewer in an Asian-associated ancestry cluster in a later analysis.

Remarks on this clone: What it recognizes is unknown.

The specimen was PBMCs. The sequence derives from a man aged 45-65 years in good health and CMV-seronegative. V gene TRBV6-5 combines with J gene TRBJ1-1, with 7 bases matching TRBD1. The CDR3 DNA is TGTGCCAGCAGTGAAACGACAGGGATCGCTGAAGCTTTCTTT. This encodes CASSETTGIAEAFF.